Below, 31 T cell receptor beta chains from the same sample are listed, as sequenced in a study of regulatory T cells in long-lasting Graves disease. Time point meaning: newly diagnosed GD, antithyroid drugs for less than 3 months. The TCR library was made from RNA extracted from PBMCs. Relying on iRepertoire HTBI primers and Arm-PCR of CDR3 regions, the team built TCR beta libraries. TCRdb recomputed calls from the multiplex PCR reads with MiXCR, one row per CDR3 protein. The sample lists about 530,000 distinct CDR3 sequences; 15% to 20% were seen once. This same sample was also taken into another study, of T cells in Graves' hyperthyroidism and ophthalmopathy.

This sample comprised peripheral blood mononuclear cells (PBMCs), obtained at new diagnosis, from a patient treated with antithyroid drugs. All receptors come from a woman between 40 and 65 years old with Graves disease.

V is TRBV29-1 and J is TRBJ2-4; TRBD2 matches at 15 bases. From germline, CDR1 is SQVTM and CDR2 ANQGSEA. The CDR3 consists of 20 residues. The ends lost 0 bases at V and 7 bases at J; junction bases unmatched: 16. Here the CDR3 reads CSVEDMTTSGLAGGFNIQYF. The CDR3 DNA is TGCAGCGTTGAAGACATGACTACCTCCGGACTAGCGGGAGGGTTTAACATTCAGTACTTC.

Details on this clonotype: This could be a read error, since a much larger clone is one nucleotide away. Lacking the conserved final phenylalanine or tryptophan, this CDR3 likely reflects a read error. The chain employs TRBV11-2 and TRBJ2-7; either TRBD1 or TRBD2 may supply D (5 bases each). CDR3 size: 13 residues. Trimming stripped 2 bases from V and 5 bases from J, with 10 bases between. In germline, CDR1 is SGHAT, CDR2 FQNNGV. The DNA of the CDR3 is TGTGCCAGCAGCTTATCTAAGGGACACGAGCAGTACCTC. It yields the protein CASSLSKGHEQYL.

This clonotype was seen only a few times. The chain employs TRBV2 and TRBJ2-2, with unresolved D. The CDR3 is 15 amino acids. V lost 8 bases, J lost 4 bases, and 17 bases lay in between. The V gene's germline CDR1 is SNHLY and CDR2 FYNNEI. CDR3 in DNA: TGTGCCAGCCAAGAGACGCCTAGTCGCACCGGGGAGCTGTTTTTT. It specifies CASQETPSRTGELFF. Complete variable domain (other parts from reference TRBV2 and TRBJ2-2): EPEVTQTPSHQVTQMGQEVILRCVPISNHLYFYWYRQILGQKVEFLVSFYNNEISEKSEIFDDQFSVERPDGSNFTLKIRSTKLEDSAMYFCASQETPSRTGELFFGEGSRLTVL.

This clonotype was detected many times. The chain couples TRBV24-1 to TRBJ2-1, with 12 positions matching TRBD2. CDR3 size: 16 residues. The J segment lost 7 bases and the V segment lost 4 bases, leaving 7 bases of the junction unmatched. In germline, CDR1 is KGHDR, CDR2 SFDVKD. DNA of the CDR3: TGTGCCACCAGTGACCCTAGCGGGGGGGGCGGTAATGAGCAGTTCTTC. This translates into CATSDPSGGGGNEQFF.

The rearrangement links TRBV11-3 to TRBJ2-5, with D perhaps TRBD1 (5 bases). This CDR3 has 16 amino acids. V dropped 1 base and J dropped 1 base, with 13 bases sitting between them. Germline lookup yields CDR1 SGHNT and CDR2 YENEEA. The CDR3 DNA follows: TGTGCCAGCAGCTTAGCCCCCGACAGAATCCAAGAGACCCAGTACTTC. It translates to CASSLAPDRIQETQYF.

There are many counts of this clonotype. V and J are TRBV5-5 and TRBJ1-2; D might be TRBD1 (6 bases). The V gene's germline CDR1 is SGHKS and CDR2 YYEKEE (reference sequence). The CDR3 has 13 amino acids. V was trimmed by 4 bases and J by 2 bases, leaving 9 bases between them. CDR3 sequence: CASSMDRNYGYTF. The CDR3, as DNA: TGTGCCAGCAGCATGGACAGAAACTATGGCTACACCTTC.

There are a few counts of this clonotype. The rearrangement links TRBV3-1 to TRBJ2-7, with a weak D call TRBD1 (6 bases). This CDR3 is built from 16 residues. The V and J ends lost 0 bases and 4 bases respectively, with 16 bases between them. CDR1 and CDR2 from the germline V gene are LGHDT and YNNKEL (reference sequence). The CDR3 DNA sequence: TGTGCCAGCAGCCAAGATTTTGGGACATATCTTTACGAGCAGTACTTC. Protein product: CASSQDFGTYLYEQYF.

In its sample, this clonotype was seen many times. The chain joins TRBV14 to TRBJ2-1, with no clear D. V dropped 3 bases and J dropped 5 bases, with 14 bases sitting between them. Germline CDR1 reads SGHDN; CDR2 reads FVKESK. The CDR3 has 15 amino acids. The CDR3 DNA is TGTGCCAGCAGCCAGCTGCGTTGTCTGCACAATGAGCAGTTCTTC. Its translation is CASSQLRCLHNEQFF.

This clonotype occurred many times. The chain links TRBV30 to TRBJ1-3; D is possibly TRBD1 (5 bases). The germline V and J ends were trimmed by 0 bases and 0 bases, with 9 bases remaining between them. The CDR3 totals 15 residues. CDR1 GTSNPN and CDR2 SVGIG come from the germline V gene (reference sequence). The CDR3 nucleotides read TGTGCCTGGAGTGTAGGGGTTCGCTCTGGAAACACCATATATTTT. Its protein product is CAWSVGVRSGNTIYF.

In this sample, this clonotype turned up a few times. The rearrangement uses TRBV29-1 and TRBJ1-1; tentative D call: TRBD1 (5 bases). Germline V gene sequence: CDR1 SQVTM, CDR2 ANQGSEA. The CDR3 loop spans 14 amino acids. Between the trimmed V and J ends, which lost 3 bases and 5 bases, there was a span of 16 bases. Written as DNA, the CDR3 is TGCAGCGTTGATAACAGGCACGGAGAAACTGAAGCTTTCTTT. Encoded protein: CSVDNRHGETEAFF.

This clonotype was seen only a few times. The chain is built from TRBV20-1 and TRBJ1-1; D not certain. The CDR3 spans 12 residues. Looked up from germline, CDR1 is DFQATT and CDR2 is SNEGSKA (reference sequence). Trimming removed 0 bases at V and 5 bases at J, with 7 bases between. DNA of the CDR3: TGCAGTGCTAGAGATGATCGGACTGAAGCTTTCTTT. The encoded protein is CSARDDRTEAFF.

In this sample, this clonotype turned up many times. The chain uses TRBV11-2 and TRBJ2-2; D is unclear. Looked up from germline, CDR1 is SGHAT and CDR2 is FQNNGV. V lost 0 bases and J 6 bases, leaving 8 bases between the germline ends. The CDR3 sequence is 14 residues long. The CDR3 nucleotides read TGTGCCAGCAGCTTAGATCGGCTTGCCGGGGAGCTGTTTTTT. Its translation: CASSLDRLAGELFF.

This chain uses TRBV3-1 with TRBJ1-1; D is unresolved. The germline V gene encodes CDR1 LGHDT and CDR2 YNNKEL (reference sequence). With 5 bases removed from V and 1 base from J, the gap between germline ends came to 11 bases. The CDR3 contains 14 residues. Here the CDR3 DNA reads TGTGCCAGCAGCGTAGGGCCGTCGAACACTGAAGCTTTCTTT. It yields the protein CASSVGPSNTEAFF.

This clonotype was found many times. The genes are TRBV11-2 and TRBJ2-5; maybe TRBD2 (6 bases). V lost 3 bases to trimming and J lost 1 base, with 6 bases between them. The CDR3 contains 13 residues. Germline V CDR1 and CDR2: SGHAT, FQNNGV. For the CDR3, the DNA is TGTGCCAGCAGCTTTAGCGGCCAAGAGACCCAGTACTTC. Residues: CASSFSGQETQYF.

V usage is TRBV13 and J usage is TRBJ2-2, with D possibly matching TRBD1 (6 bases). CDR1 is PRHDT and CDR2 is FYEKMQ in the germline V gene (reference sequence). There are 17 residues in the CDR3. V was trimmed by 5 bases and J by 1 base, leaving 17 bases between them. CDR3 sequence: CASSPTLSGQNTGELFF. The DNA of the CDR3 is TGTGCCAGCAGCCCAACGCTATCGGGACAGAACACCGGGGAGCTGTTTTTT.

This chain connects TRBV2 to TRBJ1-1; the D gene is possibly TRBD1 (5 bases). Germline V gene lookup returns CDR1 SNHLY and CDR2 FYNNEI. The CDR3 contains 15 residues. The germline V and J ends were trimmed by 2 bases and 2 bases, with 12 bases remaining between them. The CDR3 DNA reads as TGTGCCAGCAGTGAACGTACAGGCGGTAACACTGAAGCTTTCTTT. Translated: CASSERTGGNTEAFF.

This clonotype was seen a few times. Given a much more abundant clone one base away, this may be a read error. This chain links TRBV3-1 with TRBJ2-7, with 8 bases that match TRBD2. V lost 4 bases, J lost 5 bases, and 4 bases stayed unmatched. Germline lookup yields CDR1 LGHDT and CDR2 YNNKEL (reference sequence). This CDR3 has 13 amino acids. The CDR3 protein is CASSPGGAHEQYF. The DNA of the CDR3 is TGTGCCAGCAGCCCCGGGGGGGCCCACGAGCAGTACTTC.

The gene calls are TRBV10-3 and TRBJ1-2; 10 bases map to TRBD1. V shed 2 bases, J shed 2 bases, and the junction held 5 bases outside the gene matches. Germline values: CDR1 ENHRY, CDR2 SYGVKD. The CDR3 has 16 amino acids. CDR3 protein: CAISEPGTGANYGYTF. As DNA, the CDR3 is TGTGCCATCAGTGAGCCCGGGACAGGGGCAAACTATGGCTACACCTTC.

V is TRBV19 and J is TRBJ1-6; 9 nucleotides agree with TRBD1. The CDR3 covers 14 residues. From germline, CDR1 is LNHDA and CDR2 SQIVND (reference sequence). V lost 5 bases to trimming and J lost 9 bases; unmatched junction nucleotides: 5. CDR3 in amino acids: CASSEGTGSSPLHF. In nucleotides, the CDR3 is TGTGCCAGTAGTGAAGGGACAGGGAGTTCACCCCTCCACTTT.

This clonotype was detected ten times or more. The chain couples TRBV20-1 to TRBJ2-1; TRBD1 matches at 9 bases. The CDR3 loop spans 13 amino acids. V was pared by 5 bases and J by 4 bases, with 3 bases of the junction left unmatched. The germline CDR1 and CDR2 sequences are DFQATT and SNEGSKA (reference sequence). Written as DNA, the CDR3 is TGCAGTGCTGCACAGGGGGCGTACAATGAGCAGTTCTTC. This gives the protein CSAAQGAYNEQFF.

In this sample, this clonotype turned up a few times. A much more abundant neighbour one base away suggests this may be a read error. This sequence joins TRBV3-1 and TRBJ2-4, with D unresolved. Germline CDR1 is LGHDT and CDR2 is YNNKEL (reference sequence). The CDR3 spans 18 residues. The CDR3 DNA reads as TGTGCCAGCAGCCAAGATCCGCCCACAACGGTGGCCAAAGACATTCAGTACTTC. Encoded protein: CASSQDPPTTVAKDIQYF.

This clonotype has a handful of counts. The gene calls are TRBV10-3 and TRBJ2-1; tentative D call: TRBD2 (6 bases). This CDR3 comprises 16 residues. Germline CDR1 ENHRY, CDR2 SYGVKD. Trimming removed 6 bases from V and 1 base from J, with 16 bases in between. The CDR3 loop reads CAISLPPGGSYNEQFF. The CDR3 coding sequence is TGTGCCATCAGCCTCCCCCCCGGGGGATCCTACAATGAGCAGTTCTTC.

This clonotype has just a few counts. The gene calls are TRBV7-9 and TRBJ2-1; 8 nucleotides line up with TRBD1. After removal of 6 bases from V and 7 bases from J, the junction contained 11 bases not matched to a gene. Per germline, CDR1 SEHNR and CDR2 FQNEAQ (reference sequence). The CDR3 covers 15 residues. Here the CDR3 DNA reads TGTGCCAGCAGAGACGACAGGGGCGTTGGTAATGAGCAGTTCTTC. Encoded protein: CASRDDRGVGNEQFF.

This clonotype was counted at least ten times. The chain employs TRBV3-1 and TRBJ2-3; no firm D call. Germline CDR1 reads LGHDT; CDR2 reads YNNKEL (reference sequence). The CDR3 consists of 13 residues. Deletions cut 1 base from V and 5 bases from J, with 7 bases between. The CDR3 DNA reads TGTGCCAGCAGCCAAGTCAGAGGAGATACGCAGTATTTT. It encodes CASSQVRGDTQYF.

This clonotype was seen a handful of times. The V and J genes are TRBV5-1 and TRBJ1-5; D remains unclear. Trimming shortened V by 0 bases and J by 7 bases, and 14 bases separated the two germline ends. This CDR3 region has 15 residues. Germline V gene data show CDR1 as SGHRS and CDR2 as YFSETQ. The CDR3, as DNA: TGCGCCAGCAGCTTGGAGGGAGAAGGAGGGCAGCCCCAGCATTTT. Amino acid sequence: CASSLEGEGGQPQHF.

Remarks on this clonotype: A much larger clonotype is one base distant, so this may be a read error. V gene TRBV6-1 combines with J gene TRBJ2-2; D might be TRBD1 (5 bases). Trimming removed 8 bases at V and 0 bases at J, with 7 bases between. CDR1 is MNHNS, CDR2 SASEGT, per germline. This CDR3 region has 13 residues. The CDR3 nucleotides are TGTGCCAGCGGCAGGGCGAACACCGGGGAGCTGTTTTTT. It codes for CASGRANTGELFF.

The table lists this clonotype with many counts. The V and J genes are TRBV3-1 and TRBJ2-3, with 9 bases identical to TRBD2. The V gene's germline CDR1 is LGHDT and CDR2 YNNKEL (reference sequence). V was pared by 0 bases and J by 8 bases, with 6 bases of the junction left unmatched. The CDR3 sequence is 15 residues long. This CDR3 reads CASSQDGLAGSTQYF. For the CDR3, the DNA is TGTGCCAGCAGCCAAGATGGGCTAGCGGGGTCTACGCAGTATTTT.

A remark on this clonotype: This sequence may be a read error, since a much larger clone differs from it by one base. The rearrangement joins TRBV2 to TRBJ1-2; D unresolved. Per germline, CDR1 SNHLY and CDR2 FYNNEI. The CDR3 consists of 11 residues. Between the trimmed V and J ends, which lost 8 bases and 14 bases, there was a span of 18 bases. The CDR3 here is CASGGYQVGTF. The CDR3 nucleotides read TGTGCCAGCGGTGGCTACCAGGTGGGGACCTTC. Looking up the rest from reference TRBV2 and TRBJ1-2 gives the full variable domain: EPEVTQTPSHQVTQMGQEVILRCVPISNHLYFYWYRQILGQKVEFLVSFYNNEISEKSEIFDDQFSVERPDGSNFTLKIRSTKLEDSAMYFCASGGYQVGTFGSGTRLTVV.

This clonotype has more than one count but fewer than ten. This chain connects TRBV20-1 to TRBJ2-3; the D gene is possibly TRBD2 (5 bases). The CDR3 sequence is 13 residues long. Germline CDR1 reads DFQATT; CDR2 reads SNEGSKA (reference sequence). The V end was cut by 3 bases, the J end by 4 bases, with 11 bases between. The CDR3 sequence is CSARGSPADTQYF. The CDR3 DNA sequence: TGCAGTGCTAGGGGGAGCCCGGCAGATACGCAGTATTTT.

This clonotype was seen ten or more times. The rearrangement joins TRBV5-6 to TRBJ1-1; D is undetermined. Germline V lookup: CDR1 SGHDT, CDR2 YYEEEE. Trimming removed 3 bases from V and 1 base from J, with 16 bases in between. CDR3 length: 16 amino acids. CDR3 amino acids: CASSWGPTEPNTEAFF. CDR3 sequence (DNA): TGTGCCAGCAGCTGGGGTCCTACCGAACCGAACACTGAAGCTTTCTTT.

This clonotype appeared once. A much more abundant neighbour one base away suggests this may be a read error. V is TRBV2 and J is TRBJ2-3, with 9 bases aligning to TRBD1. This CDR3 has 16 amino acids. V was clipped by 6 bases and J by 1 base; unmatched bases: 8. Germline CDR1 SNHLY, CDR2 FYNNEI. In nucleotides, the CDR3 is TGTGCCAGCAGGAGGGACAGGGAACTCGGCACAGATACGCAGTATTTT. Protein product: CASRRDRELGTDTQYF.